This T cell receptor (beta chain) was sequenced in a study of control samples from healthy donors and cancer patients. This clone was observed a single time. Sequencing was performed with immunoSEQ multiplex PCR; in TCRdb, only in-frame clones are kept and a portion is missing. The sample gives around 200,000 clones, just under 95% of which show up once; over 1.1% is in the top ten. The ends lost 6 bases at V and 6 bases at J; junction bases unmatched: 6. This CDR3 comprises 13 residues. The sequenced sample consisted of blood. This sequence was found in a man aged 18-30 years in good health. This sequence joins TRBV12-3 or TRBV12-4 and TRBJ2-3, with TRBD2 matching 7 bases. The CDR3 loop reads CASRGEGKDTQYF. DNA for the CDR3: TGTGCCAGCAGAGGGGAGGGGAAGGATACGCAGTATTTT.